The 29 T cell receptor beta chains presented below share a single source sample, sequenced in a study of shared clonotypes between healthy human individuals. Clones were read by immunoSEQ multiplex PCR, and TCRdb kept only the in-frame ones, dropping some. This sample has millions of clones; more than 80% occur once, and the top ten carry 0.14%. Specimen: naive CD4+ T cells sorted from blood. Subset given: CD45RA+ positively selected. These receptors all come from a young man in good health.

V usage is TRBV5-6 and J usage is TRBJ1-6, with unresolved D. Germline V gene sequence: CDR1 SGHDT, CDR2 YYEEEE. This CDR3 has 15 residues. V lost 1 base, J lost 10 bases, and 15 bases lay in between. This chain's CDR3 is CASSLRGLRGSPLHF. CDR3 DNA sequence: TGTGCCAGCAGCTTGCGTGGGCTCAGAGGATCACCCCTCCACTTT.

V gene TRBV2 combines with J gene TRBJ1-3; D remains unclear. CDR3 length: 14 residues. The germline V and J ends were trimmed by 7 bases and 0 bases, with 10 bases remaining between them. Germline CDR1 SNHLY, CDR2 FYNNEI. For the CDR3, the DNA is TGTGCCAGCAACCCCCGGGACTCTGGAAACACCATATATTTT. It is translated as CASNPRDSGNTIYF.

CDR3 amino acids: CASSFGRSSGANVLTF. The CDR3 coding sequence is TGCGCCAGCAGCTTCGGACGCAGCTCTGGGGCCAACGTCCTGACTTTC. V and J are TRBV5-1 and TRBJ2-6; D gene ambiguous. The germline CDR1 and CDR2 sequences are SGHRS and YFSETQ. Trimming left V 2 bases short and J 0 bases short, with 9 bases between. This CDR3 has 16 amino acids.

The sample holds one count of this clone. The V and J genes are TRBV6-5 and TRBJ2-7, with D perhaps matching TRBD2 (6 bases). V lost 8 bases to trimming and J lost 2 bases, with 10 bases between them. The CDR3 has 12 residues. CDR1 MNHEY and CDR2 SVGAGI come from the germline V gene. CDR3 residues: CASRRGTYEQYF. The CDR3 DNA is TGTGCCAGCCGTCGGGGGACCTACGAGCAGTACTTC.

The chain uses TRBV15 and TRBJ1-4; 8 bases line up with TRBD1. V shed 0 bases, J shed 6 bases, and the junction held 12 bases outside the gene matches. The CDR3 loop spans 18 amino acids. Per the germline V gene, CDR1 is LNHNV and CDR2 is YYDKDF (reference sequence). For the CDR3, the DNA is TGTGCCACCAGCAGAGACCTAAGGCCGACAGGGGACGATGAAAAACTGTTTTTT. As protein: CATSRDLRPTGDDEKLFF.

The chain joins TRBV30 to TRBJ1-6; 10 bases are shared with TRBD1. Trimming cost V 6 bases and J 0 bases; bases outside gene matches: 14. This CDR3 has 19 residues. Germline V gene sequence: CDR1 GTSNPN, CDR2 SVGIG (reference sequence). The CDR3 loop reads CACSPRDRGQSSYNSPLHF. As DNA, the CDR3 is TGTGCCTGCAGCCCCCGGGACAGGGGACAGAGCTCCTATAATTCACCCCTCCACTTT.

The CDR3 DNA reads as TGTGCCAGCAGTGCCCTCCCGGGCTCCACTCTAGGGGGTGAAAAACTGTTTTTT. Its protein is CASSALPGSTLGGEKLFF. This chain uses TRBV25-1 with TRBJ1-4; the D gene is possibly TRBD1 (6 bases). Trimming removed 4 bases from V and 7 bases from J, with 25 bases in between. Germline V gene data show CDR1 as MGHDK and CDR2 as SYGVNS. The CDR3 runs 18 residues.

J is TRBJ1-1 and V is TRBV10-3; 7 bases line up with TRBD1. The V gene's germline CDR1 is ENHRY and CDR2 SYGVKD. Trimming removed 2 bases from V and 11 bases from J; junction bases left unmatched: 5. This CDR3 is 12 amino acids long. CDR3 nucleotide sequence: TGTGCCATCAGTGAGGGGCCAGGGGGGGCTTTCTTT. Amino acids: CAISEGPGGAFF.

Of note for this clone: The same CDR3 can be traced to other DNA sequences in this sample. The chain links TRBV10-3 to TRBJ2-5; perhaps D is TRBD1 or TRBD2 (5 bases each). The CDR3 spans 14 residues. Per germline, CDR1 ENHRY and CDR2 SYGVKD. V was pared by 2 bases and J by 1 base, with 8 bases between. This CDR3 reads CAISELGGQETQYF. As DNA, the CDR3 is TGTGCCATCAGTGAGCTTGGGGGCCAAGAGACCCAGTACTTC.

This clone has a single count. The genes are TRBV6-6 and TRBJ2-2, with a tentative D call TRBD1 (6 bases). Germline V lookup: CDR1 MNHNY, CDR2 SVGAGI (reference sequence). The CDR3 loop spans 14 amino acids. V was cut by 8 bases and J by 3 bases, with 13 bases left in between. As DNA, the CDR3 is TGTGCCAGCGGGTACAGGGAACACACCGGGGAGCTGTTTTTT. Its translation: CASGYREHTGELFF.

The rearrangement joins TRBV4-3 to TRBJ2-3; no firm D call. Trimming stripped 1 base from V and 5 bases from J, with 13 bases between. Looked up from germline, CDR1 is LGHNA and CDR2 is YSLEER. The CDR3 contains 15 residues. The CDR3 nucleotides are TGCGCCAGCAGCCAAGTCCCGAGAATGCAAGATACGCAGTATTTT. This sequence encodes CASSQVPRMQDTQYF.

This rearrangement joins TRBV6-1 to TRBJ2-6, with D uncertain. Germline assignment: CDR1 MNHNS and CDR2 SASEGT. Trimming removed 6 bases from V and 4 bases from J, with 13 bases in between. The CDR3 totals 15 residues. The CDR3 is CASSRSGLGANVLTF. The DNA for the CDR3 is TGTGCCAGCAGCCGGTCCGGGCTAGGGGCCAACGTCCTGACTTTC.

This chain connects TRBV19 to TRBJ2-3; no clear D gene. CDR1 is LNHDA, CDR2 SQIVND, per germline (reference sequence). V was shortened by 5 bases and J by 4 bases, with 13 bases between the two germline ends. This CDR3 comprises 14 residues. CDR3 region: CASSFLATADTQYF. The CDR3 DNA reads as TGTGCCAGTAGTTTTCTCGCGACGGCAGATACGCAGTATTTT.

The chain links TRBV6-6 to TRBJ1-2; the match to TRBD1 covers 7 bases. Germline assignment: CDR1 MNHNY and CDR2 SVGAGI (reference sequence). Germline trimming cut 7 bases from V and 2 bases from J; bases unmatched to any gene: 7. This CDR3 spans 14 amino acids. CDR3 amino acids: CASTLPGQNYGYTF. CDR3 nucleotide sequence: TGTGCCAGCACCCTACCGGGACAGAACTATGGCTACACCTTC.

CDR3 loop: CASTSRIGARQPQHF. CDR3 DNA: TGTGCCAGCACCTCACGGATAGGGGCGAGACAGCCCCAGCATTTT. The V call is TRBV28, the J call TRBJ1-5, with TRBD1 as a possible D gene (5 bases). CDR3 length: 15 amino acids. Germline values: CDR1 MDHEN, CDR2 SYDVKM. The V gene lost 7 bases and the J gene lost 7 bases, with 20 bases spanning the gap.

The gene calls are TRBV10-1 and TRBJ2-1, with 12 bases lining up with TRBD1. The germline V gene encodes CDR1 WNHNN and CDR2 SYGVQD (reference sequence). The CDR3 extends over 15 amino acids. Germline trimming cut 8 bases from V and 1 base from J; bases unmatched to any gene: 3. The CDR3 DNA is TGCGCCAGCCGGGGACAGGGGGCTTCCTACAATGAGCAGTTCTTC. Its protein is CASRGQGASYNEQFF.

The chain links TRBV27 to TRBJ2-1, with D hard to call. V was shortened by 5 bases and J by 7 bases, with 12 bases between the two germline ends. The length of the CDR3 is 13 residues. Germline V gene sequence: CDR1 MNHEY, CDR2 SMNVEV (reference sequence). The CDR3 spells CASSPPNQNEQFF. The CDR3, as DNA: TGTGCCAGCAGTCCTCCAAATCAGAATGAGCAGTTCTTC.

V is TRBV29-1 and J is TRBJ2-6, with D unresolved. The germline V gene has CDR1 SQVTM and CDR2 ANQGSEA. The V gene lost 3 bases and the J gene lost 4 bases, with 10 bases spanning the gap. This CDR3 region has 14 residues. The CDR3 nucleotides read TGCAGCGTTGAGAGTCCCCGGGGGGCCAACGTCCTGACTTTC. Translation: CSVESPRGANVLTF.

The rearrangement links TRBV27 to TRBJ1-2; TRBD1 agrees at 10 bases. This CDR3 is built from 14 residues. Germline V lookup: CDR1 MNHEY, CDR2 SMNVEV (reference sequence). V was clipped by 7 bases and J by 3 bases; unmatched bases: 5. DNA for the CDR3: TGTGCCAGCACCCGGACAGGGGGGGACTATGGCTACACCTTC. Translating it yields CASTRTGGDYGYTF.

The chain employs TRBV2 and TRBJ2-2; TRBD1 matches at 7 bases. CDR1 and CDR2 (germline): SNHLY, FYNNEI. The CDR3 is made up of 13 amino acids. V was clipped by 8 bases and J by 1 base; unmatched bases: 1. The CDR3 DNA is TGTGCCAGCGGACAGGAGAACACCGGGGAGCTGTTTTTT. Protein product: CASGQENTGELFF. Variable domain in full (rest from reference TRBV2 and TRBJ2-2): EPEVTQTPSHQVTQMGQEVILRCVPISNHLYFYWYRQILGQKVEFLVSFYNNEISEKSEIFDDQFSVERPDGSNFTLKIRSTKLEDSAMYFCASGQENTGELFFGEGSRLTVL.

The chain recombines TRBV7-2 with TRBJ1-4; a weak D match, TRBD1 (5 bases). The V end lost 5 bases, the J end lost 7 bases, and 17 bases lay between the germline ends. Germline CDR1 and CDR2: SGHTA and FQGNSA. The CDR3 is 15 residues long. The CDR3: CASSPPGGVGEKLFF. For the CDR3, the DNA is TGTGCCAGCAGCCCCCCGGGGGGGGTCGGTGAAAAACTGTTTTTT.

The chain joins TRBV27 to TRBJ2-3, with 12 bases that match TRBD1. This CDR3 is built from 16 residues. The V and J ends lost 5 bases and 2 bases, in that order; junction bases with no gene match: 5. CDR1 and CDR2 from the germline V gene are MNHEY and SMNVEV (reference sequence). In nucleotides, the CDR3 is TGTGCCAGCAGTCAGGGGACAGGGGGCTTCACAGATACGCAGTATTTT. It codes for CASSQGTGGFTDTQYF.

The rearrangement uses TRBV19 and TRBJ2-1, with TRBD1 identical over 10 bases. In germline, CDR1 is LNHDA, CDR2 SQIVND (reference sequence). There are 16 residues in the CDR3. Unmatched junction bases numbered 13, after V lost 4 bases and J lost 10 bases. CDR3 DNA: TGTGCCAGTAGTACCCCGACAGGGGGCGCGATGCGGGAGCAGTTCTTC. Translation gives CASSTPTGGAMREQFF.

The genes are TRBV10-3 and TRBJ2-7; maybe TRBD2 (6 bases). The CDR3 is 15 residues long. Trimming removed 4 bases at V and 7 bases at J, with 20 bases between. From germline, CDR1 is ENHRY and CDR2 SYGVKD. CDR3 bases: TGTGCCATCAGTGGGGGAGGAGGGCTCAAAGGAGAGCAGTACTTC. Residues: CAISGGGGLKGEQYF.

As concerns this clone: Other DNA sequences in this specimen translate into the identical CDR3. The chain recombines TRBV4-3 with TRBJ1-5; 9 positions match TRBD1. Per germline, CDR1 LGHNA and CDR2 YSLEER. Trimming at V came to 0 bases and at J to 5 bases, leaving 5 bases not matched to a gene. CDR3 length: 16 residues. CDR3 sequence reads: CASSQDWGQGHQPQHF. The CDR3 region has the DNA TGCGCCAGCAGCCAAGATTGGGGACAGGGACATCAGCCCCAGCATTTT.

J is TRBJ2-7 and V is TRBV7-2; tentative D call: TRBD2 (6 bases). This CDR3 contains 14 residues. V lost 2 bases and J 2 bases, leaving 10 bases between the germline ends. Per the germline V gene, CDR1 is SGHTA and CDR2 is FQGNSA. The CDR3 loop is CASSLKEGPYEQYF. In nucleotides, the CDR3 is TGTGCCAGCAGCTTAAAGGAGGGACCCTACGAGCAGTACTTC.

The V and J genes are TRBV6-6 and TRBJ2-5; possible D gene TRBD1, 5 bases. The CDR3 spans 15 residues. The germline V gene encodes CDR1 MNHNY and CDR2 SVGAGI (reference sequence). Deletions cut 5 bases from V and 0 bases from J, with 13 bases between. The CDR3 bases are TGTGCCAGCAGTCGCCGGACACCCAACCAAGAGACCCAGTACTTC. It translates to CASSRRTPNQETQYF.

The chain joins TRBV7-9 to TRBJ2-7; 9 bases match TRBD2. Germline V gene lookup returns CDR1 SEHNR and CDR2 FQNEAQ (reference sequence). This CDR3 is built from 14 residues. V shed 2 bases, J shed 5 bases, and the junction held 4 bases outside the gene matches. The CDR3 is CASSLLAGIHEQYF. The CDR3 bases are TGTGCCAGCAGCTTACTAGCGGGGATCCACGAGCAGTACTTC.

The genes are TRBV2 and TRBJ2-3; D gene uncertain. The CDR3 length is 13 residues. V was trimmed by 1 base and J by 6 bases, leaving 8 bases between them. The germline V gene encodes CDR1 SNHLY and CDR2 FYNNEI. The CDR3 nucleotides are TGTGCCAGCAGTGAAGGGTCGGTGGATACGCAGTATTTT. Translated: CASSEGSVDTQYF. Full variable domain (outside the CDR3, taken from reference TRBV2 and TRBJ2-3): EPEVTQTPSHQVTQMGQEVILRCVPISNHLYFYWYRQILGQKVEFLVSFYNNEISEKSEIFDDQFSVERPDGSNFTLKIRSTKLEDSAMYFCASSEGSVDTQYFGPGTRLTVL.